These 13 T cell receptor beta chains came from one sample sequenced in a study of cytomegalovirus exposure and HLA in healthy donors. PCR involved 60 Vbeta and 13 Jbeta primers. Assay: immunoSEQ multiplex PCR; the TCRdb copy retains only in-frame clones and omits some. The data contain about 140,000 clones, 70% to 80% of them singletons. The sample comprised PBMCs. The receptors were gathered from a female donor in good health and CMV-seronegative.

The chain uses TRBV7-9 and TRBJ1-2; D call uncertain. The CDR3 runs to 15 residues. The germline V gene has CDR1 SEHNR and CDR2 FQNEAQ (reference sequence). V lost 0 bases to trimming and J lost 13 bases, with 21 bases between them. This CDR3 reads CASSLASAGAYDGTF. The CDR3 nucleotides read TGTGCCAGCAGCTTAGCGTCGGCAGGCGCTTATGATGGCACCTTC.

The chain links TRBV5-6 to TRBJ2-3, with 9 positions matching TRBD2. V was clipped by 1 base and J by 1 base; unmatched bases: 1. The CDR3 runs 15 residues. Germline lookup yields CDR1 SGHDT and CDR2 YYEEEE. The CDR3: CASSLLAGGTDTQYF. CDR3 DNA: TGTGCCAGCAGCTTGTTAGCGGGGGGCACAGATACGCAGTATTTT.

V and J are TRBV10-3 and TRBJ2-2; 12 bases match TRBD2. This CDR3 contains 17 residues. V lost 9 bases, J lost 8 bases, and 16 bases stayed unmatched. Germline-derived CDR1 and CDR2 are ENHRY and SYGVKD. The CDR3 region is CAIRGLRTSGMVGELFF. CDR3 coding DNA: TGTGCCATTCGGGGACTCCGGACTAGCGGGATGGTGGGGGAGCTGTTTTTT.

The chain combines TRBV25-1 with TRBJ1-1; 9 bases line up with TRBD1. V lost 6 bases, J lost 5 bases, and 1 base stayed unmatched. CDR1 is MGHDK, CDR2 SYGVNS, per germline. The CDR3 has 12 amino acids. CDR3 residues: CASRTGGTEAFF. The CDR3, as DNA: TGTGCCAGCAGGACAGGGGGAACTGAAGCTTTCTTT.

This rearrangement joins TRBV6-5 to TRBJ2-7; D possibly corresponds to TRBD2 (5 bases). CDR1 and CDR2 (germline): MNHEY, SVGAGI. Trimming took off 10 bases at V and 1 base at J, with 20 bases between the two ends. The CDR3 covers 15 residues. The CDR3 region has the DNA TGTGCCACCCGCCTCCGGCCTAGCTCATCCTACGAGCAGTACTTC. It is translated as CATRLRPSSSYEQYF.

This chain uses TRBV11-2 with TRBJ2-7; 9 bases are shared with TRBD2. CDR1 is SGHAT and CDR2 is FQNNGV in the germline V gene. The CDR3 spans 16 residues. J lost 0 bases, V lost 2 bases, and 5 bases had no gene match. The CDR3 bases are TGTGCCAGCAGCTTACTCGGCGGGAGGGACTCCTACGAGCAGTACTTC. Residues: CASSLLGGRDSYEQYF.

CDR3 protein: CASSEASTGGCGYTF. In nucleotides, the CDR3 is TGTGCCAGCAGTGAAGCAAGTACAGGGGGCTGTGGCTACACCTTC. The V gene is TRBV6-1, the J gene TRBJ1-2; 9 nucleotides match TRBD1. CDR3 length: 15 amino acids. In germline, CDR1 is MNHNS, CDR2 SASEGT. The trim removed 0 bases at V and 7 bases at J, leaving 6 bases unmatched.

This chain connects TRBV7-3 to TRBJ2-1, with TRBD1 matching over 7 bases. The CDR3 has 16 amino acids. Losses at the gene ends were 3 bases for V and 7 bases for J; bases not matched to a gene: 12. Germline values: CDR1 SGHTA, CDR2 FQGTGA. The CDR3 nucleotides are TGTGCCAGCAGCTTGGGCCCTACGACAGGGCAAAATGAGCAGTTCTTC. Amino acid sequence: CASSLGPTTGQNEQFF.

This chain connects TRBV10-3 to TRBJ2-2; weak D call: TRBD2 (5 bases). The V gene's germline CDR1 is ENHRY and CDR2 SYGVKD. Trimming took 4 bases from V and 0 from J, leaving 9 bases between them. The CDR3 spans 15 residues. In nucleotides, the CDR3 is TGTGCCATCAGTGCGAGGGAGACGAACACCGGGGAGCTGTTTTTT. Translation: CAISARETNTGELFF.

The J gene is TRBJ2-7, the V gene TRBV14; TRBD2 agrees at 8 bases. The CDR3 runs 14 residues. V was clipped by 4 bases and J by 1 base; unmatched bases: 3. Germline loops: CDR1 SGHDN, CDR2 FVKESK. The DNA of the CDR3 is TGTGCCAGCAGCCCCTCTAGCGGGTCCTACGAGCAGTACTTC. It encodes CASSPSSGSYEQYF.

This chain uses TRBV9 with TRBJ2-1, with 9 bases that match TRBD2. The length of the CDR3 is 15 residues. V was clipped by 4 bases and J by 12 bases; unmatched bases: 14. The germline gives CDR1 SGDLS, CDR2 YYNGEE. This chain's CDR3 is CASSLGAGGPMGQFF. CDR3 DNA: TGTGCCAGCAGCTTGGGAGCGGGGGGACCCATGGGGCAGTTCTTC.

This chain joins TRBV29-1 and TRBJ1-1; 10 nucleotides align to TRBD1. V lost 3 bases, J lost 11 bases, and 6 bases stayed unmatched. Germline V CDR1 and CDR2: SQVTM, ANQGSEA. This CDR3 is built from 12 residues. CDR3 loop: CSVDMTGGLAFF. CDR3 nucleotides: TGCAGCGTTGATATGACAGGGGGCCTCGCTTTCTTT.

This sequence joins TRBV10-3 and TRBJ1-5; TRBD1 matches at 11 bases. Germline V gene data show CDR1 as ENHRY and CDR2 as SYGVKD. Trimming at V came to 10 bases and at J to 0 bases, leaving 5 bases not matched to a gene. The CDR3 sequence is 15 residues long. The CDR3 is CANGQGAYSNQPQHF. CDR3 DNA: TGTGCCAATGGACAGGGGGCCTATAGCAATCAGCCCCAGCATTTT.